This TCR beta chain was identified in a study of blood T cells in healthy people across ages. General observations from the study: Per million T cells, TCR beta diversity dropped roughly linearly as age increased.

V lost 7 bases to trimming and J lost 2 bases, with 8 bases between them. The CDR3 totals 12 residues. Germline V gene lookup returns CDR1 SNHLY and CDR2 FYNNEI. This clonotype was recorded once. What it recognizes is unknown. For the second PCR, which ran for about 7 to 11 cycles, a sample-barcoded 5' primer and a J-beta primer mix were used. Each cDNA molecule was tagged by a template-switch adaptor with 12 random nucleotides. TCRdb processed the 5' RACE reads anew with MiXCR; each CDR3 protein has one entry. Seen here are about 320,000 distinct CDR3 sequences, roughly a quarter observed once, and the top ten hold 29%.

The sequencing sample was made of blood. This sequence was found in a woman between 65 and 79 years old in good health. This sequence joins TRBV2 and TRBJ2-5; D is undetermined. The CDR3 loop is CASKTVQETQYF. The CDR3 nucleotides are TGTGCCAGCAAGACGGTTCAAGAGACCCAGTACTTC.